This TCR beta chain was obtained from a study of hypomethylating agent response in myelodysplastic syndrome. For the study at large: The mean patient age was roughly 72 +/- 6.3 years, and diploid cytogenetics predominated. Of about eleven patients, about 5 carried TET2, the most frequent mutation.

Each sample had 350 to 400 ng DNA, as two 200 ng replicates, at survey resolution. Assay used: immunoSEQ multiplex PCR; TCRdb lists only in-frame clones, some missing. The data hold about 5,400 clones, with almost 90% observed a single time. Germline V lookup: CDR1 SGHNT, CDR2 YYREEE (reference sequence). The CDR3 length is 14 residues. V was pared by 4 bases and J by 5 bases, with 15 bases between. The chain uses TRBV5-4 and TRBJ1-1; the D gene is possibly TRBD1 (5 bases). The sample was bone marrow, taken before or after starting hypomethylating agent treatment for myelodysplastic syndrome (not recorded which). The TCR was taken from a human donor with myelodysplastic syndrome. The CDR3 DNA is TGTGCCAGCAGCGGCGGGGGGGGGAGGACTGAAGCTTTCTTT. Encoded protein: CASSGGGGRTEAFF.